This is a list of T cell receptor beta chains from one sample in a study of B cell selection in AIRE deficiency. The data were produced by immunoSEQ multiplex PCR, yet TCRdb's version contains in-frame clones alone and is incomplete. The repertoire holds about 24,000 clones, with about 96% as singletons. Material for sequencing was CD4+CD127+ conventional T cells sorted from PBMCs. Receptor source: a human donor in good health. The CDR3 runs from the conserved cysteine through the conserved F or W. D genes are given only for firm matches. Size is stated for part of the rows, as once, few or many counts, or as a class when the clone is expanded.

v_gene	d_gene	abundance	j_gene	CDR3aa	CDR3nt
TRBV10-3	NA	NA	TRBJ1-2	CAISESKENGYTF	TGTGCCATCAGTGAGTCGAAGGAAAATGGCTACACCTTC
TRBV11-2	TRBD1	NA	TRBJ1-4	CASSVGTGATNEKLFF	TGTGCCAGCAGCGTCGGGACAGGGGCAACTAATGAAAAACTGTTTTTT
TRBV4-3	NA	NA	TRBJ2-4	CASSQGRGRYIQYF	TGCGCCAGCAGCCAAGGGAGGGGCCGGTACATTCAGTACTTC
TRBV28	NA	NA	TRBJ2-7	CASSLGEEQYF	TGTGCCAGCAGCCTTGGGGAAGAGCAGTACTTC
TRBV5-1	TRBD1	NA	TRBJ2-2	CASSPPGQGYPGELFF	TGCGCCAGCAGCCCTCCGGGACAGGGCTATCCCGGGGAGCTGTTTTTT
TRBV7-8	NA	once	TRBJ1-2	CASSLDRASSGYTF	TGTGCCAGCAGCTTAGACAGGGCCTCTTCTGGCTACACCTTC
TRBV5-6	NA	once	TRBJ2-6	CASLYQSRANVLTF	TGTGCCAGCCTATACCAAAGTCGGGCCAACGTCCTGACTTTC
TRBV11-1	NA	NA	TRBJ2-5	CASSWGGGPVQETQYF	TGTGCCAGCAGCTGGGGCGGGGGCCCGGTTCAAGAGACCCAGTACTTC
TRBV18	NA	NA	TRBJ1-4	CASSPVAGRGEKLFF	TGTGCCAGCTCACCAGTGGCGGGGCGGGGTGAAAAACTGTTTTTT
TRBV7-9	TRBD2	NA	TRBJ2-1	CASSVAGGLRLYNEQFF	TGTGCCAGCAGCGTAGCGGGGGGCCTACGTTTATACAATGAGCAGTTCTTC
TRBV6-7	NA	NA	TRBJ2-6	CASSCSKRLQSRANVLTF	TGTGCCAGCAGTTGTAGTAAGCGTTTACAAAGTCGGGCCAACGTCCTGACTTTC
TRBV2	NA	few	TRBJ1-1	CASSGQQNTEAFF	TGTGCCAGCAGTGGACAGCAAAACACTGAAGCTTTCTTT
TRBV28	NA	NA	TRBJ1-1	CASSLVGRVGEAFF	TGTGCCAGCAGCCTAGTTGGCAGGGTTGGGGAAGCTTTCTTT
TRBV2	TRBD2	NA	TRBJ2-3	CARSGGEDTQYF	TGTGCCAGGTCCGGGGGGGAGGATACGCAGTATTTT
TRBV28	NA	NA	TRBJ1-2	CASSLRVNYGYTF	TGTGCCAGCAGTTTAAGGGTTAACTATGGCTACACCTTC
TRBV11-2	NA	NA	TRBJ2-3	CASSLGGRVGTRYF	TGTGCCAGCAGTTTAGGAGGTCGGGTGGGTACGCGGTATTTT
TRBV6-1	NA	once	TRBJ2-7	CASSEGWGRSSYEQYF	TGTGCCAGCAGTGAAGGGTGGGGCCGGAGCTCCTACGAGCAGTACTTC
TRBV29-1	TRBD2	NA	TRBJ2-2	CSVKSGELAGVNTGELFF	TGCAGCGTCAAGTCGGGGGAACTAGCGGGGGTTAACACCGGGGAGCTGTTTTTT
TRBV19	TRBD1	NA	TRBJ2-5	CASSKPGTGGETQYF	TGTGCCAGTAGTAAGCCCGGGACAGGGGGAGAGACCCAGTACTTC
TRBV7-3	NA	NA	TRBJ2-1	CASSSRDTNEQFF	TGTGCCAGCAGCTCCCGGGACACTAATGAGCAGTTCTTC
TRBV29-1	NA	NA	TRBJ2-1	CSVEGVGGLRFF	TGCAGCGTTGAAGGTGTGGGGGGATTGCGGTTCTTC
TRBV19	NA	NA	TRBJ2-1	CASRGQSSYNEQFF	TGTGCCAGTAGAGGGCAAAGCTCCTACAATGAGCAGTTCTTC
TRBV19	NA	once	TRBJ1-3	CASTTDGNTIYF	TGTGCCAGTACCACGGATGGAAACACCATATATTTT
TRBV15	NA	NA	TRBJ2-1	CATSRVGNEQFF	TGTGCCACCAGCAGAGTGGGGAATGAGCAGTTCTTC
TRBV5-1	NA	NA	TRBJ1-4	CASSLFTGPNEKLFF	TGCGCCAGCAGCTTGTTTACAGGGCCTAATGAAAAACTGTTTTTT
TRBV7-9	TRBD2	NA	TRBJ2-1	CASSLTSGDYNEQFF	TGTGCCAGCAGCTTGACTAGCGGGGATTACAATGAGCAGTTCTTC
TRBV5-1	NA	NA	TRBJ1-6	CASSSEPRGVPYNSPLHF	TGCGCCAGCAGCTCAGAACCCCGAGGGGTACCCTATAATTCACCCCTCCACTTT
TRBV6-1	TRBD1	NA	TRBJ1-4	CAARRTGDYNEKLFF	TGTGCCGCAAGGAGGACAGGGGACTATAATGAAAAACTGTTTTTT